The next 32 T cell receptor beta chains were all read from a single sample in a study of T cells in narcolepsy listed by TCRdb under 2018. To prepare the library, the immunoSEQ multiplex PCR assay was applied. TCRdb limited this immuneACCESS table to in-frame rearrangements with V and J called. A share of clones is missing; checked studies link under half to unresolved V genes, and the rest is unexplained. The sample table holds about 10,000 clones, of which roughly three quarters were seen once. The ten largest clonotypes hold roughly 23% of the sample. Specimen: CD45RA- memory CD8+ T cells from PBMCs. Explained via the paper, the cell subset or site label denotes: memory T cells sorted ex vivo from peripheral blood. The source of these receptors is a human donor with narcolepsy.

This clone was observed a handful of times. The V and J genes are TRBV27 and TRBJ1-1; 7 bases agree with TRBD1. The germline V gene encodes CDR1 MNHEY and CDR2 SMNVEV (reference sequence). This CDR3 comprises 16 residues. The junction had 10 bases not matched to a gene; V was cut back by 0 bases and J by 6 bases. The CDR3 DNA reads TGTGCCAGCAGTTTATCGGTAGGGGGCGCTCCCGCTGAAGCTTTCTTT. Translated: CASSLSVGGAPAEAFF.

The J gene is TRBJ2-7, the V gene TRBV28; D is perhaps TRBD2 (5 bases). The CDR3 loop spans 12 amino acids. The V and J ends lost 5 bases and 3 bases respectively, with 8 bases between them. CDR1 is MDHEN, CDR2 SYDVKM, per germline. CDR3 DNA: TGTGCCAGCAGTCTTGACTACTACGAGCAGTACTTC. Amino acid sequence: CASSLDYYEQYF.

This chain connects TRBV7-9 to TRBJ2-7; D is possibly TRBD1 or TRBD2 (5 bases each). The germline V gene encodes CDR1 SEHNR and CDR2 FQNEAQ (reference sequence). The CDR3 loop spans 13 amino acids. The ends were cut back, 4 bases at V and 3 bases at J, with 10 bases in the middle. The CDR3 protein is CASSSRDGYEQYF. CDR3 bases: TGTGCCAGCAGCTCCCGGGACGGCTACGAGCAGTACTTC.

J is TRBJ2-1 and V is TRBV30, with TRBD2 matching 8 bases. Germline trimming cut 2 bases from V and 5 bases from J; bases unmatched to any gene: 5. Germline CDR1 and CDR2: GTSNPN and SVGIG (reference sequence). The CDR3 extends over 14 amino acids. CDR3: CAWSRLAWDNEQFF. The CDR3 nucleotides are TGTGCCTGGAGTCGACTAGCGTGGGACAATGAGCAGTTCTTC.

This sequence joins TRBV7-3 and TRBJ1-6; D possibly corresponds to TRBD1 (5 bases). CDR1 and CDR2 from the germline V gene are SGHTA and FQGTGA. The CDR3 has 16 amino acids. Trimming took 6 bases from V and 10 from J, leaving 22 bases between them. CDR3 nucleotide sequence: TGTGCCAGCAGTTTATCAAGACGGGACGCGCGATCACCCCTCCACTTT. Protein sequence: CASSLSRRDARSPLHF.

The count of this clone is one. CDR3 residues: CASSLRQRGTGELFF. CDR3 DNA: TGTGCCAGCAGCTTAAGGCAGCGAGGCACCGGGGAGCTGTTTTTT. The V gene is TRBV7-6, the J gene TRBJ2-2, with D unclear. Trimming shortened V by 2 bases and J by 4 bases, and 11 bases separated the two germline ends. Germline values: CDR1 SGHVS, CDR2 FNYEAQ. This CDR3 has 15 amino acids. The full variable domain, in which reference TRBV7-6 and TRBJ2-2 provide the parts outside the CDR3, is GAGVSQSPRYKVTKRGQDVALRCDPISGHVSLYWYRQALGQGPEFLTYFNYEAQQDKSGLPNDRFSAERPEGSISTLTIQRTEQRDSAMYRCASSLRQRGTGELFFGEGSRLTVL.

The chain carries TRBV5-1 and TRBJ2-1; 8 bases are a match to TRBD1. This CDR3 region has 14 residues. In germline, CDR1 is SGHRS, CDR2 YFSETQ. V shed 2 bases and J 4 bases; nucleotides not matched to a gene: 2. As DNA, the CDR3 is TGCGCCAGCAGCTTCGGACAGGGATACAATGAGCAGTTCTTC. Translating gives CASSFGQGYNEQFF. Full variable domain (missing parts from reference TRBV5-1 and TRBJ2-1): KAGVTQTPRYLIKTRGQQVTLSCSPISGHRSVSWYQQTPGQGLQFLFEYFSETQRNKGNFPGRFSGRQFSNSRSEMNVSTLELGDSALYLCASSFGQGYNEQFFGPGTRLTVL.

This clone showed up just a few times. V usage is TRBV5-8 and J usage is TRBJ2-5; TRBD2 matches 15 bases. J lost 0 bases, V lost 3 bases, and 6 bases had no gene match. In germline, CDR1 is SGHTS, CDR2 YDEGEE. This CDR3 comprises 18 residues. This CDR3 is CASSSGLAGGMYQETQYF. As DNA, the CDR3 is TGTGCCAGCAGCTCGGGACTAGCGGGGGGCATGTACCAAGAGACCCAGTACTTC. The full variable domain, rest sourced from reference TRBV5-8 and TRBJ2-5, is EAGVTQSPTHLIKTRGQQATLRCSPISGHTSVYWYQQALGLGLQFLLWYDEGEERNRGNFPPRFSGRQFPNYSSELNVNALELEDSALYLCASSSGLAGGMYQETQYFGPGTRLLVL.

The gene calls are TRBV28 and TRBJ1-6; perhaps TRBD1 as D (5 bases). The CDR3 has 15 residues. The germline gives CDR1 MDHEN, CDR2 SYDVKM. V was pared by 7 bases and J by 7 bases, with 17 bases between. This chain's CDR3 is CASTLLGTLNSPLHF. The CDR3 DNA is TGTGCCAGCACCCTTCTTGGGACTTTAAATTCACCCCTCCACTTT.

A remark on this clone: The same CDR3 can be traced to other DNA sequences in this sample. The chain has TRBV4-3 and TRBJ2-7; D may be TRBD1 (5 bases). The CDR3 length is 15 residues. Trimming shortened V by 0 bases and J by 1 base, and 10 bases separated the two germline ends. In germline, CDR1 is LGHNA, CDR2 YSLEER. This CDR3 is CASSQDWGSSYEQYF. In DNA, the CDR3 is TGCGCCAGCAGCCAAGACTGGGGCTCTTCCTACGAGCAGTACTTC.

Written as DNA, the CDR3 is TGTGCCAGCAGCTCCCCGGACAGGGGGCCGGCAGATACGCAGTATTTT. Its protein is CASSSPDRGPADTQYF. V is TRBV9 and J is TRBJ2-3; 11 bases align to TRBD1. The trim removed 4 bases at V and 4 bases at J, leaving 8 bases unmatched. The germline CDR1 and CDR2 sequences are SGDLS and YYNGEE. The CDR3 consists of 16 residues.

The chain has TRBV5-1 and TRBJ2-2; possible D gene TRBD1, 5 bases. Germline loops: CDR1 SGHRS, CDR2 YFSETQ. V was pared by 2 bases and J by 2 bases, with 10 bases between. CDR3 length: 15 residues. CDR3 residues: CASSLRGHNTGELFF. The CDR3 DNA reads TGCGCCAGCAGCTTAAGGGGTCATAACACCGGGGAGCTGTTTTTT.

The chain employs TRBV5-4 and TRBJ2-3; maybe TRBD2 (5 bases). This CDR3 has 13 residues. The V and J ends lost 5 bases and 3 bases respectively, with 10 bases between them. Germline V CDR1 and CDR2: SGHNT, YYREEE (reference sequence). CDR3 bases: TGTGCCAGCAGTAGGGAGCCGACAGATACGCAGTATTTT. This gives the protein CASSREPTDTQYF.

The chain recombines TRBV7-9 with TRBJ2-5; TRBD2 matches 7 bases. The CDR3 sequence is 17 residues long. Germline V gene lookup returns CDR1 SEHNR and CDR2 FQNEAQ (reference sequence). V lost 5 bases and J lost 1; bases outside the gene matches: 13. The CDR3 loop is CASSPRRAGVGQETQYF. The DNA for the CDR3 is TGTGCCAGCAGCCCTCGGCGGGCGGGAGTAGGCCAAGAGACCCAGTACTTC.

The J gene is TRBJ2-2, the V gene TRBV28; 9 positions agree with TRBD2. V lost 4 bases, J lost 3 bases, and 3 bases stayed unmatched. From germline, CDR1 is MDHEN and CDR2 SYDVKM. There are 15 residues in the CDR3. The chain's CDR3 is CASSSSGAHTGELFF. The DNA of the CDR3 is TGTGCCAGCAGTTCTAGCGGGGCCCACACCGGGGAGCTGTTTTTT.

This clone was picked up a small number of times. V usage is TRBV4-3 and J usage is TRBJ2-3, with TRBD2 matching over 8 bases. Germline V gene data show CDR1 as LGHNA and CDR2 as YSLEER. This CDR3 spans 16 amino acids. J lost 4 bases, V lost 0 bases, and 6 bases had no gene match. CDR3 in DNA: TGCGCCAGCAGCCAAGATCCAAGCGGGGGAGCAGATACGCAGTATTTT. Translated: CASSQDPSGGADTQYF.

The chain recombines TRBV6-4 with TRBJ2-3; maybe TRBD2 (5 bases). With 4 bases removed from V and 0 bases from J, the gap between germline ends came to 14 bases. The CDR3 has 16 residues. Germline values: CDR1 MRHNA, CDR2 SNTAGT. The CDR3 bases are TGTGCCAGCAGTGCGTCGGAAGGGAGTAGCACAGATACGCAGTATTTT. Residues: CASSASEGSSTDTQYF.

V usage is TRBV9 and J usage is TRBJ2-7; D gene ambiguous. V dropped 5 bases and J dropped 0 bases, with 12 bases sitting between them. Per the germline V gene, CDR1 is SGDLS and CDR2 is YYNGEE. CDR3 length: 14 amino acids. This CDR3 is CASSERPSSYEQYF. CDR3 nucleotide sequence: TGTGCCAGCAGTGAGCGCCCAAGCTCCTACGAGCAGTACTTC.

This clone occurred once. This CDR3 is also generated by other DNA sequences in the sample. CDR3 protein: CASNRGNEQYF. The CDR3 DNA reads as TGTGCCAGTAACAGGGGGAACGAGCAGTACTTC. The chain employs TRBV27 and TRBJ2-7; 8 positions agree with TRBD1. CDR1 is MNHEY and CDR2 is SMNVEV in the germline V gene (reference sequence). CDR3 length: 11 amino acids. With V trimmed by 9 bases and J by 5 bases, 3 bases remained unmatched.

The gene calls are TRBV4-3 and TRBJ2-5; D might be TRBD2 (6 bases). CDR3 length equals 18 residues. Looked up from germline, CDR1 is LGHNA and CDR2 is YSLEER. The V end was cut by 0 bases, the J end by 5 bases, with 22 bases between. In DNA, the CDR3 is TGCGCCAGCAGCCAAGAGATTTTCCTAGCGACGGGACGGGAGACCCAGTACTTC. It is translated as CASSQEIFLATGRETQYF.

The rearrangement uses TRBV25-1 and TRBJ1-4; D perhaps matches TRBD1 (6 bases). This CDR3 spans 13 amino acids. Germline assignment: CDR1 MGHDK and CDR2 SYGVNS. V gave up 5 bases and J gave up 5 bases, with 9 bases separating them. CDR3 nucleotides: TGTGCCAGCAGTAGGACAGAGAATGAAAAACTGTTTTTT. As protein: CASSRTENEKLFF.

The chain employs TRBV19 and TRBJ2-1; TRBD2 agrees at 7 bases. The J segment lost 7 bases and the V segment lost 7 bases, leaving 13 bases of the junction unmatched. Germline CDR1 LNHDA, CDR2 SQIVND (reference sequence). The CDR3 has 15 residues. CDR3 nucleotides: TGTGCCAGTACCCAAGGAAGGCAGGGAGGGAATGAGCAGTTCTTC. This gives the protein CASTQGRQGGNEQFF.

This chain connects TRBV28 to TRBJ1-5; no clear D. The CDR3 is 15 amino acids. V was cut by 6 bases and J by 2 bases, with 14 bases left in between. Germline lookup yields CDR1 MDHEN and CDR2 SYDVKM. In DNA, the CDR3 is TGTGCCAGCAGCCGACGGCCCCTGGGCAATCAGCCCCAGCATTTT. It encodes CASSRRPLGNQPQHF.

Here the CDR3 reads CATLDRTNLGGNQPQHF. CDR3 DNA: TGTGCCACCCTCGACCGGACGAACCTTGGAGGCAATCAGCCCCAGCATTTT. The chain joins TRBV19 to TRBJ1-5, with D unresolved. Trimming removed 10 bases at V and 2 bases at J, with 24 bases between. CDR3 length: 17 amino acids. Per germline, CDR1 LNHDA and CDR2 SQIVND (reference sequence).

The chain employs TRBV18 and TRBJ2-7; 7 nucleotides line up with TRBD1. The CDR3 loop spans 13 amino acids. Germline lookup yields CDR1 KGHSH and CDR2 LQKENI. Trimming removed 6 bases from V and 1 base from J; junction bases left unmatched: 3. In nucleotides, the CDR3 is TGTGCCAGCTCCCCGGGACAGTCCTACGAGCAGTACTTC. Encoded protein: CASSPGQSYEQYF.

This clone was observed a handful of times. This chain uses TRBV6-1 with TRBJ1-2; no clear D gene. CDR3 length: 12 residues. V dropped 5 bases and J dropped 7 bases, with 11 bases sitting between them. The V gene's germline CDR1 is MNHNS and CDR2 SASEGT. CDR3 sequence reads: CASSHYTGGYTF. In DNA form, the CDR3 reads TGTGCCAGCAGTCATTACACCGGTGGCTACACCTTC.

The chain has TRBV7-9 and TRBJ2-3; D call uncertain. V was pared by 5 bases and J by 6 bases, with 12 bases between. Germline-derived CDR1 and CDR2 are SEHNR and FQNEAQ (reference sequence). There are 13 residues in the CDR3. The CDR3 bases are TGTGCCAGCAGCCAACGCGGTTGGGATACGCAGTATTTT. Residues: CASSQRGWDTQYF.

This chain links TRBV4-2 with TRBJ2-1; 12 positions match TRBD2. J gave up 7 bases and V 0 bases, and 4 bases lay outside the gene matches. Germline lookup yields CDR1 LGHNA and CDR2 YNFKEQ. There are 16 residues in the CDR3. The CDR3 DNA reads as TGTGCCAGCAGCCAAGATGGGCTAGCGGGAGGGAATGAGCAGTTCTTC. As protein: CASSQDGLAGGNEQFF.

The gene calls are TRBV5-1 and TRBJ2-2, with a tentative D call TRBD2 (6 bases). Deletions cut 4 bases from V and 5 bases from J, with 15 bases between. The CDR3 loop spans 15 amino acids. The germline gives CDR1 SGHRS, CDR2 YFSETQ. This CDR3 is CASSLERAGTGELFF. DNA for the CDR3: TGCGCCAGCAGCCTGGAAAGGGCGGGGACCGGGGAGCTGTTTTTT.

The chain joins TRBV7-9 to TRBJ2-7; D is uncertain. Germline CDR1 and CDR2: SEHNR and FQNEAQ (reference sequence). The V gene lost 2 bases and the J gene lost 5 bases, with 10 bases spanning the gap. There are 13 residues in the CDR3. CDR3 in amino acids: CASSLSSPNEQYF. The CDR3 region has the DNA TGTGCCAGCAGCTTAAGTTCTCCTAACGAGCAGTACTTC.

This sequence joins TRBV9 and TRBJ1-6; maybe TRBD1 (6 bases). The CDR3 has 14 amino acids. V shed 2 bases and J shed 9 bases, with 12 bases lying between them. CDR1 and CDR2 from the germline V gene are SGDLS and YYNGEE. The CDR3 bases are TGTGCCAGCAGCGTTCGGGACACCCGTTCACCCCTCCACTTT. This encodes CASSVRDTRSPLHF.

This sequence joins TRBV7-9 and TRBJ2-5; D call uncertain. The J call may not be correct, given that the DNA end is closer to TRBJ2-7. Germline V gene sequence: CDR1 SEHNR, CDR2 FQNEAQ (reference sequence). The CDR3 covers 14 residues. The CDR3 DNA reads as TGTGCCAGCAGCTTGTGGGGTCGAACCTACGAGCAGTACTTC. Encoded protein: CASSLWGRTYEQYF.